These 9 T cell receptor beta chains were all obtained from the same sample, sequenced in a study of regulatory T cells in long-lasting Graves disease. Arm-PCR of CDR3 regions with iRepertoire HTBI primers generated TCR beta libraries. A single record per CDR3 protein comes from TCRdb applying MiXCR to the multiplex PCR reads. The repertoire includes about 420,000 distinct CDR3 sequences, 15% to 20% of them detected once, and under 30% sits in the top ten. The time point: newly diagnosed GD, antithyroid drugs for less than 3 months. From PBMCs, RNA was extracted and then used to make the TCR library. The data were also submitted as part of a second study, on T cells in Graves' hyperthyroidism and ophthalmopathy.

Material: peripheral blood mononuclear cells (PBMCs), obtained at new diagnosis, from a patient treated with antithyroid drugs. The receptors here all came from a woman between 18 and 29 years old with Graves disease.

This clonotype came up many times. The J gene is TRBJ2-1, the V gene TRBV29-1; 7 positions match TRBD1. CDR1 SQVTM and CDR2 ANQGSEA come from the germline V gene. V shed 0 bases and J 10 bases; nucleotides not matched to a gene: 6. The CDR3 runs 13 residues. CDR3 sequence (DNA): TGCAGCGTTGAAGACCTACAGGGGTGGGAGCAGTTCTTC. It codes for CSVEDLQGWEQFF.

This clonotype has ten or more counts. The rearrangement uses TRBV20-1 and TRBJ2-7, with 8 bases identical to TRBD2. Trimming cost V 6 bases and J 2 bases; bases outside gene matches: 3. Germline CDR1 is DFQATT and CDR2 is SNEGSKA (reference sequence). This CDR3 spans 12 amino acids. For the CDR3, the DNA is TGCAGTGCCAAGGGACTAGCCTACGAGCAGTACTTC. Its protein is CSAKGLAYEQYF.

This clonotype was counted between two and nine times. Since a much larger clone is just one base distant, this may be a read error. The chain carries TRBV28 and TRBJ2-2; the D gene could be TRBD1 or TRBD2 (5 bases each). The CDR3 covers 16 residues. Germline assignment: CDR1 MDHEN and CDR2 SYDVKM. The CDR3 loop reads CASSLWGRKGPGELLF. DNA of the CDR3: TGTGCCAGCAGTTTATGGGGACGAAAGGGACCCGGGGAGCTGCTTTTT. The full variable domain, with the rest looked up from reference TRBV28 and TRBJ2-2, is DVKVTQSSRYLVKRTGEKVFLECVQDMDHENMFWYRQDPGLGLRLIYFSYDVKMKEKGDIPEGYSVSREKKERFSLILESASTNQTSMYLCASSLWGRKGPGELLFGEGSRLTVL.

As regards this clonotype: A much larger clonotype is one base distant, so this may be a read error. This CDR3 is missing its conserved last phenylalanine or tryptophan, likely due to a read error. The chain combines TRBV5-5 with TRBJ1-1, with D possibly TRBD1 on 6 matching bases. Germline V gene lookup returns CDR1 SGHKS and CDR2 YYEKEE (reference sequence). The V end was cut by 5 bases, the J end by 3 bases, with 23 bases between. The CDR3 is 17 amino acids. The CDR3 reads CASRRQTGMISDTEAFL. CDR3 sequence (DNA): TGTGCCAGCAGACGACAAACAGGGATGATATCGGACACTGAAGCTTTCTTG.

The genes are TRBV13 and TRBJ1-2; the D is unclear. Germline V CDR1 and CDR2: PRHDT, FYEKMQ (reference sequence). Trimming took off 0 bases at V and 4 bases at J, with 15 bases between the two ends. The CDR3 covers 16 residues. CDR3 sequence (DNA): TGTGCCAGCAGCTTAGGCGGGGAGTGGCGTTCCTATGGCTACACCTTC. It translates to CASSLGGEWRSYGYTF. The full variable domain, with the rest looked up from reference TRBV13 and TRBJ1-2, is AAGVIQSPRHLIKEKRETATLKCYPIPRHDTVYWYQQGPGQDPQFLISFYEKMQSDKGSIPDRFSAQQFSDYHSELNMSSLELGDSALYFCASSLGGEWRSYGYTFGSGTRLTVV.

The rearrangement uses TRBV28 and TRBJ2-1, with TRBD2 matching over 7 bases. V gave up 3 bases and J gave up 4 bases; unmatched junction bases: 6. From germline, CDR1 is MDHEN and CDR2 SYDVKM. CDR3 length equals 15 residues. The CDR3: CASSLAAGFYNEQFF. In DNA form, the CDR3 reads TGTGCCAGCAGTTTGGCAGCGGGATTTTACAATGAGCAGTTCTTC.

The chain employs TRBV9 and TRBJ2-2; 9 bases are shared with TRBD1. The trim removed 1 base at V and 3 bases at J, leaving 10 bases unmatched. Germline values: CDR1 SGDLS, CDR2 YYNGEE. The CDR3 has 18 residues. This chain's CDR3 is CASSVLGQGTFDTGELFF. The CDR3 bases are TGTGCCAGCAGCGTACTAGGACAGGGGACATTCGACACCGGGGAGCTGTTTTTT.

The CDR3 loop reads CASSGTGWDTEAFF. CDR3 nucleotides: TGTGCCAGCAGCGGTACAGGTTGGGACACTGAAGCTTTCTTT. This rearrangement joins TRBV5-6 to TRBJ1-1; possible D gene TRBD1, 5 bases. CDR3 size: 14 residues. V was cut by 4 bases and J by 3 bases, with 13 bases left in between. Germline V gives CDR1 SGHDT, CDR2 YYEEEE.

In regard to this clonotype: A much more abundant neighbour one base away suggests this may be a read error. The V and J genes are TRBV11-2 and TRBJ2-7, with D perhaps being TRBD1 or TRBD2 (5 bases each). This CDR3 comprises 15 residues. In germline, CDR1 is SGHAT, CDR2 FQNNGV. CDR3 loop: CASSLVGDSDYEQCF. CDR3 coding DNA: TGTGCCAGCAGCTTAGTAGGAGACAGCGACTACGAGCAGTGCTTC.